The T cell receptor (beta chain) under discussion was sequenced for a study of T cell responses to AZD1222 COVID-19 vaccine. In germline, CDR1 is SEHNR, CDR2 FQNEAQ (reference sequence). V lost 7 bases, J lost 8 bases, and 17 bases lay in between. CDR3 length equals 14 residues. Clones were read by immunoSEQ multiplex PCR, and TCRdb kept only the in-frame ones, dropping some. The top ten hold 4% to 5% of the sample, which has about 120,000 clones, about 89% seen once. V gene TRBV7-9 combines with J gene TRBJ1-4, with D maybe TRBD1 (6 bases). The sample in question was peripheral blood, obtained on day 0 of AZD1222 vaccination. This TCR derives from an adult in good health. The CDR3 DNA sequence: TGTGCCAGCAACCTTTGGGGGGCAGAGGAAAAACTGTTTTTT. Residues: CASNLWGAEEKLFF. Based on the CDR3 plus reference TRBV7-9 and TRBJ1-4, the full variable domain is DTGVSQNPRHKITKRGQNVTFRCDPISEHNRLYWYRQTLGQGPEFLTYFQNEAQLEKSRLLSDRFSAERPKGSFSTLEIQRTEQGDSAMYLCASNLWGAEEKLFFGSGTQLSVL.